This entry is about one T cell receptor beta chain. This CDR3 is built from 16 residues. Germline CDR1 LGHNT, CDR2 FRNRAP. The ends lost 3 bases at V and 7 bases at J; junction bases unmatched: 7. The entry originates in a study of shared clonotypes between healthy human individuals. Authors' data handling: With immunoSEQ giving junction-only sequences and no quality scores, filtering differed. Clones were read by immunoSEQ multiplex PCR, and TCRdb kept only the in-frame ones, dropping some. For V, J and clone size, that table is used; D and trimming come from the DNA. The table has about 330,000 clones, roughly 84% seen once.

Sample: memory CD8+ T cells sorted from blood. The subset is: CD45RO+ cells pooled with CCR7-negative TemRA cells. The chain uses TRBV12-5 and TRBJ2-2; the match to TRBD2 covers 11 bases. The TCR sequence derives from a man in his late teens or twenties in good health. The CDR3 DNA sequence: TGTGCTAGTGGTTTACTAGCGGGAGCATCCTTCGGGGAGCTGTTTTTT. It yields the protein CASGLLAGASFGELFF.